This T cell receptor (beta chain) was identified during a study of CD8+CD57+ T cells in acquired aplastic anemia. The wider study: Roughly 3.1 ug was the average amount of DNA from sorted CD4+ and CD8+ cells. Study findings and constraints: Fewer than 30 CD8+ CDR3 sequences were shared between patients and controls.

The ends were cut back, 0 bases at V and 2 bases at J, with 7 bases in the middle. The CDR3 consists of 14 residues. Germline V CDR1 and CDR2: KGHSH, LQKENI. This clonotype came up many times. Its antigen is as yet unknown. CD8+CD57+ cell expansion, shown by flow cytometry, had occurred in the patients selected for sequencing. Patients had not yet gotten any therapy when their blood was taken for sampling. TCR beta VDJ and CDR3 profiles were obtained from a genomic DNA template. MiXCR, applied by TCRdb to the reads, yields one record per CDR3 protein. This sample has just over 40,000 distinct CDR3 sequences, with about 63% found just once.

What was sequenced was sorted CD4+, CD8+, or CD8+CD57+ T cells (not recorded which) from PBMCs. The V call is TRBV18, the J call TRBJ2-5; D not resolved. The clonotype originates from a human donor with aplastic anemia. CDR3 nucleotides: TGTGCCAGCTCACCACCGTCGCTTCAAGAGACCCAGTACTTC. Translating it yields CASSPPSLQETQYF. The full variable domain, with the rest looked up from reference TRBV18 and TRBJ2-5, is NAGVMQNPRHLVRRRGQEARLRCSPMKGHSHVYWYRQLPEEGLKFMVYLQKENIIDESGMPKERFSAEFPKEGPSILRIQQVVRGDSAAYFCASSPPSLQETQYFGPGTRLLVL.